Listed here are 32 T cell receptor beta chains from one sample, sequenced in a study of long-term antiretroviral therapy in people with HIV. Researchers ran immunoSEQ v3.0 at survey level. Here immunoSEQ multiplex PCR was the method, and the copy in TCRdb shows in-frame clones only, minus some. In the table there are tens of thousands of clones, 95% of which are singletons. Specimen: unsorted PBMCs, collected 5.3 years after starting antiretroviral therapy. The receptors shown here come from a man aged 30 to 39 with HIV.

This sequence joins TRBV7-8 and TRBJ2-1; 7 nucleotides line up with TRBD1. The CDR3 runs 14 residues. V lost 5 bases, J lost 6 bases, and 7 bases stayed unmatched. Looked up from germline, CDR1 is SGHVS and CDR2 is FQNEAQ. In DNA, the CDR3 is TGTGCCAGCAGCGTTGACAGGGCTATCAATGAGCAGTTCTTC. It is translated as CASSVDRAINEQFF.

Only a few counts were recorded for this clone. V gene TRBV11-2 combines with J gene TRBJ2-7; no clear D gene. Germline V lookup: CDR1 SGHAT, CDR2 FQNNGV. The CDR3 is 14 amino acids. Between the trimmed V and J ends, which lost 4 bases and 2 bases, there was a span of 12 bases. In DNA form, the CDR3 reads TGTGCCAGCAGCTCCGAGGACGGCCCCTACGAGCAGTACTTC. Translation: CASSSEDGPYEQYF.

The chain has TRBV7-2 and TRBJ2-2; D not resolved. Trimming stripped 3 bases from V and 6 bases from J, with 17 bases between. From germline, CDR1 is SGHTA and CDR2 FQGNSA. This CDR3 spans 16 amino acids. The CDR3: CASSLRFRSSAGELFF. The DNA of the CDR3 is TGTGCCAGCAGCTTGAGGTTCCGGTCATCGGCCGGGGAGCTGTTTTTT.

For this clone: This sample includes further DNA sequences coding for the same CDR3. The chain employs TRBV5-5 and TRBJ2-7; 15 bases are shared with TRBD2. V shed 4 bases, J shed 5 bases, and the junction held 4 bases outside the gene matches. The CDR3 is made up of 15 amino acids. Germline CDR1 reads SGHKS; CDR2 reads YYEKEE (reference sequence). DNA of the CDR3: TGTGCCAGCAGCCTCGGACTAGCGGGAGGGAACGAGCAGTACTTC. Amino acids: CASSLGLAGGNEQYF.

The rearrangement links TRBV5-1 to TRBJ2-5; weak D call: TRBD1 (6 bases). This CDR3 spans 14 amino acids. V gave up 4 bases and J gave up 2 bases, with 12 bases separating them. Germline CDR1 SGHRS, CDR2 YFSETQ. The CDR3 loop is CASSPEQGQETQYF. The DNA of the CDR3 is TGCGCCAGCAGCCCCGAGCAGGGGCAAGAGACCCAGTACTTC.

J is TRBJ2-7 and V is TRBV4-2; 10 nucleotides agree with TRBD2. Per germline, CDR1 LGHNA and CDR2 YNFKEQ. The V gene end was trimmed by 2 bases and the J gene end by 0 bases; junction bases not matched to a gene: 4. The CDR3 is made up of 16 amino acids. CDR3 region: CASSQFSGGSSYEQYF. CDR3 nucleotides: TGTGCCAGCAGCCAATTTAGCGGGGGGAGCTCCTACGAGCAGTACTTC.

V is TRBV25-1 and J is TRBJ2-5; a weak D match, TRBD2 (5 bases). In germline, CDR1 is MGHDK, CDR2 SYGVNS. The CDR3 runs 13 residues. V shed 8 bases and J shed 2 bases, with 12 bases lying between them. The CDR3 region is CASLGLPQETQYF. The CDR3 DNA reads as TGTGCCAGCTTAGGACTCCCGCAAGAGACCCAGTACTTC.

V gene TRBV7-9 combines with J gene TRBJ1-6, with D unclear. V shed 5 bases and J shed 0 bases, with 11 bases lying between them. The germline gives CDR1 SEHNR, CDR2 FQNEAQ (reference sequence). This CDR3 has 16 amino acids. The CDR3 region has the DNA TGTGCCAGCAGCCAGGAGAGGTACTCCTATAATTCACCCCTCCACTTT. Encoded protein: CASSQERYSYNSPLHF.

This clone was seen once. The chain couples TRBV5-1 to TRBJ2-3; possibly TRBD1 for D (5 bases). The length of the CDR3 is 16 residues. Trimming took off 0 bases at V and 3 bases at J, with 14 bases between the two ends. CDR1 and CDR2 (germline): SGHRS, YFSETQ. The CDR3 bases are TGCGCCAGCAGCTTGGATCTAGGGGCGACGACAGATACGCAGTATTTT. It is translated as CASSLDLGATTDTQYF.

V and J are TRBV4-2 and TRBJ2-7; TRBD2 matches at 8 bases. Germline CDR1 reads LGHNA; CDR2 reads YNFKEQ. There are 15 residues in the CDR3. Unmatched junction bases numbered 2, after V lost 0 bases and J lost 1 base. CDR3 bases: TGTGCCAGCAGCCAAGAGCTAGCGGGTTCCTACGAGCAGTACTTC. The encoded protein is CASSQELAGSYEQYF.

The V gene is TRBV5-1, the J gene TRBJ2-5, with unresolved D. Looked up from germline, CDR1 is SGHRS and CDR2 is YFSETQ. The CDR3 loop spans 13 amino acids. Trimming took 0 bases from V and 8 from J, leaving 11 bases between them. The DNA for the CDR3 is TGCGCCAGCAGCTTGGCGGGTACAAGTACCCAGTACTTC. Its translation is CASSLAGTSTQYF.

V gene TRBV10-2 combines with J gene TRBJ2-7; D gene ambiguous. The CDR3 is 13 residues long. Germline V CDR1 and CDR2: WSHSY, SAAADI. Trimming removed 5 bases from V and 2 bases from J, with 10 bases in between. This CDR3 reads CASSPSPTYEQYF. The CDR3 nucleotides read TGCGCCAGCAGTCCCTCACCTACCTACGAGCAGTACTTC.

The chain is built from TRBV2 and TRBJ2-5; the D gene is possibly TRBD2 (7 bases). Germline V lookup: CDR1 SNHLY, CDR2 FYNNEI. The length of the CDR3 is 13 residues. V shed 11 bases and J shed 4 bases, with 17 bases lying between them. The CDR3 sequence: CAGALGGGETQYF. The CDR3 nucleotides read TGTGCCGGTGCCTTAGGGGGGGGAGAGACCCAGTACTTC.

This sequence joins TRBV6-5 and TRBJ1-2; tentative D call: TRBD1 (5 bases). With 0 bases removed from V and 3 bases from J, the gap between germline ends came to 8 bases. The CDR3 has 14 residues. Germline CDR1 reads MNHEY; CDR2 reads SVGAGI. CDR3 sequence: CASSYSGGDYGYTF. CDR3 nucleotide sequence: TGTGCCAGCAGTTACTCGGGGGGTGACTATGGCTACACCTTC.

The chain couples TRBV4-2 to TRBJ2-7; TRBD1 is a possible D gene (6 bases). Germline CDR1 LGHNA, CDR2 YNFKEQ. The germline V and J ends were trimmed by 0 bases and 4 bases, with 13 bases remaining between them. The CDR3 sequence is 15 residues long. The CDR3 sequence is CASSQEEGTPYEQYF. The CDR3 DNA is TGTGCCAGCAGCCAAGAGGAAGGGACACCGTACGAGCAGTACTTC.

The chain has TRBV7-9 and TRBJ2-1, with TRBD2 matching over 10 bases. CDR3 length: 16 residues. CDR1 SEHNR and CDR2 FQNEAQ come from the germline V gene (reference sequence). Unmatched junction bases numbered 8, after V lost 3 bases and J lost 6 bases. The CDR3 DNA is TGTGCCAGCAGCTTTTGGTCTAGCGGGAGTGTCAATGAGCAGTTCTTC. Encoded protein: CASSFWSSGSVNEQFF.

This chain uses TRBV27 with TRBJ2-2, with 7 nucleotides matching TRBD1. Trimming took 5 bases from V and 5 from J; bases not matched to a gene: 5. Per the germline V gene, CDR1 is MNHEY and CDR2 is SMNVEV (reference sequence). There are 14 residues in the CDR3. CDR3 in amino acids: CASSPPRGTGELFF. CDR3 nucleotides: TGTGCCAGCAGTCCCCCCAGGGGGACCGGGGAGCTGTTTTTT.

The chain carries TRBV6-5 and TRBJ1-1; D gene uncertain. Germline-derived CDR1 and CDR2 are MNHEY and SVGAGI. V lost 2 bases to trimming and J lost 0 bases, with 7 bases between them. The CDR3 sequence is 14 residues long. CDR3 loop: CASSYEVMNTEAFF. CDR3 sequence (DNA): TGTGCCAGCAGTTACGAGGTTATGAACACTGAAGCTTTCTTT.

The rearrangement links TRBV13 to TRBJ1-2; a weak D match, TRBD1 (5 bases). V was pared by 1 base and J by 8 bases, with 20 bases between. The germline CDR1 and CDR2 sequences are PRHDT and FYEKMQ (reference sequence). The CDR3 has 16 residues. The CDR3 reads CASSLVPGQGLWGYTF. CDR3 nucleotides: TGTGCCAGCAGCTTAGTCCCTGGGCAGGGCCTTTGGGGCTACACCTTC.

The chain employs TRBV6-5 and TRBJ1-5, with TRBD1 matching 9 bases. The germline gives CDR1 MNHEY, CDR2 SVGAGI. V trimming: 2 bases; J trimming: 5 bases; junction bases outside the gene matches: 4. CDR3 size: 15 residues. The CDR3 loop reads CASSYGTGPHQPQHF. The CDR3 DNA follows: TGTGCCAGCAGTTACGGGACAGGGCCTCATCAGCCCCAGCATTTT.

The rearrangement joins TRBV30 to TRBJ2-7; D not resolved. The V end lost 5 bases, the J end lost 2 bases, and 13 bases lay between the germline ends. CDR1 GTSNPN and CDR2 SVGIG come from the germline V gene (reference sequence). CDR3 length: 13 amino acids. CDR3 DNA sequence: TGTGCCTGGGGTAAGGGATCCACCTACGAGCAGTACTTC. It codes for CAWGKGSTYEQYF.

The chain has TRBV11-3 and TRBJ2-3, with unresolved D. Trimming cost V 1 base and J 3 bases, with 8 bases left between them. This CDR3 has 14 amino acids. Per germline, CDR1 SGHNT and CDR2 YENEEA. CDR3 sequence: CASSLAGGTDTQYF. The CDR3 DNA is TGTGCCAGCAGCTTAGCGGGTGGTACAGATACGCAGTATTTT.

This rearrangement joins TRBV6-6 to TRBJ1-5, with D uncertain. V was shortened by 6 bases and J by 1 base, with 10 bases between the two germline ends. This CDR3 spans 14 amino acids. The germline V gene encodes CDR1 MNHNY and CDR2 SVGAGI (reference sequence). The CDR3 DNA follows: TGTGCCAGCAGCCCACTAGGGAGCAATCAGCCCCAGCATTTT. The encoded protein is CASSPLGSNQPQHF.

V is TRBV7-3 and J is TRBJ2-2, with 8 nucleotides matching TRBD1. V lost 5 bases and J lost 5; bases outside the gene matches: 10. The CDR3 consists of 16 residues. Per germline, CDR1 SGHTA and CDR2 FQGTGA. The CDR3 loop is CASSLFGQGVTGELFF. CDR3 coding DNA: TGTGCCAGCAGCCTCTTTGGACAGGGTGTGACCGGGGAGCTGTTTTTT.

CDR3 amino acids: CASSGVRQSHSNQPQHF. The CDR3 bases are TGTGCCAGCAGTGGCGTTCGACAGTCGCATAGCAATCAGCCCCAGCATTTT. The rearrangement links TRBV6-1 to TRBJ1-5; D may be TRBD1 (5 bases). The CDR3 is 17 residues long. CDR1 is MNHNS, CDR2 SASEGT, per germline. Trimming left V 4 bases short and J 0 bases short, with 16 bases between.

V and J are TRBV25-1 and TRBJ1-2, with 7 bases aligning to TRBD1. V dropped 7 bases and J dropped 8; count of bases not matched to a gene: 19. The CDR3 contains 16 residues. Germline CDR1 and CDR2: MGHDK and SYGVNS. CDR3 protein: CASTQKWDSYFLGYTF. The CDR3 bases are TGTGCCAGCACCCAGAAGTGGGACAGCTATTTCTTGGGCTACACCTTC.

The V call is TRBV9, the J call TRBJ2-3, with no clear D. The CDR3 has 11 residues. CDR1 is SGDLS and CDR2 is YYNGEE in the germline V gene. The V and J ends lost 4 bases and 6 bases respectively, with 6 bases between them. The CDR3 nucleotides are TGTGCCAGCAGCCCTCGGGATACGCAGTATTTT. It specifies CASSPRDTQYF.

The chain couples TRBV27 to TRBJ2-5, with 7 bases matching TRBD2. V shed 3 bases and J 4 bases; nucleotides not matched to a gene: 8. Germline assignment: CDR1 MNHEY and CDR2 SMNVEV (reference sequence). The CDR3 has 15 amino acids. CDR3 protein: CASSFRTRLRETQYF. For the CDR3, the DNA is TGTGCCAGCAGTTTTCGGACTAGGCTTCGAGAGACCCAGTACTTC.

This chain connects TRBV5-4 to TRBJ2-3; TRBD2 agrees at 9 bases. This CDR3 spans 16 amino acids. The V gene's germline CDR1 is SGHNT and CDR2 YYREEE (reference sequence). V shed 4 bases and J 2 bases; nucleotides not matched to a gene: 8. The CDR3 protein is CASSRTAGGPTDTQYF. DNA of the CDR3: TGTGCCAGCAGCCGGACGGCGGGGGGGCCCACAGATACGCAGTATTTT. The whole variable domain, remainder taken from reference TRBV5-4 and TRBJ2-3, is ETGVTQSPTHLIKTRGQQVTLRCSSQSGHNTVSWYQQALGQGPQFIFQYYREEENGRGNFPPRFSGLQFPNYSSELNVNALELDDSALYLCASSRTAGGPTDTQYFGPGTRLTVL.

This chain links TRBV4-1 with TRBJ2-4; a possible D gene is TRBD1 (5 bases). The germline V gene encodes CDR1 MGHRA and CDR2 YSYEKL. Trimming cost V 1 base and J 0 bases, with 13 bases left between them. CDR3 size: 17 residues. The CDR3 DNA reads TGCGCCAGCAGCCAAGTTAGTTCAGGGCTAGCCAAAAACATTCAGTACTTC. Its protein is CASSQVSSGLAKNIQYF.

V is TRBV4-2 and J is TRBJ1-5, with TRBD1 as a possible D gene (5 bases). The V end was cut by 2 bases, the J end by 6 bases, with 14 bases between. Germline V lookup: CDR1 LGHNA, CDR2 YNFKEQ. The length of the CDR3 is 15 residues. The CDR3 sequence: CASSQRDGGVQPQHF. CDR3 nucleotides: TGTGCCAGCAGCCAACGAGACGGGGGGGTTCAGCCCCAGCATTTT.

This chain connects TRBV29-1 to TRBJ2-5, with 8 nucleotides matching TRBD2. This CDR3 comprises 12 residues. CDR1 and CDR2 (germline): SQVTM, ANQGSEA. V lost 3 bases and J lost 7; bases outside the gene matches: 4. CDR3 loop: CSVDPREGTQYF. Written as DNA, the CDR3 is TGCAGCGTTGATCCACGGGAGGGGACCCAGTACTTC.